This T cell receptor (beta chain) was identified during a study of regulatory T cells in long-lasting Graves disease. The sample's time point: newly diagnosed GD, antithyroid drugs for less than 3 months. TCR sequences were obtained from RNA taken from PBMCs. Arm-PCR of CDR3 regions with iRepertoire HTBI primers generated TCR beta libraries. Via MiXCR, TCRdb re-called the multiplex PCR reads, giving one row per CDR3 protein. The table shows over 350,000 distinct CDR3 sequences, with about 15% occurring only once. Trimming took off 0 bases at V and 8 bases at J, with 2 bases between the two ends. The CDR3 has 12 residues. Per germline, CDR1 MGHRA and CDR2 YSYEKL. These records were also assigned to another study, of T cells in Graves' hyperthyroidism and ophthalmopathy. As reported in that work: The HTBI primer set drove a first-round RT-PCR of the TCR CDR3.

Sequenced material: peripheral blood mononuclear cells (PBMCs), taken at new diagnosis, from a patient treated with antithyroid drugs. The chain links TRBV4-1 to TRBJ2-6; D is undetermined. The clonotype comes from a woman between 50 and 59 years old with Graves disease. The chain's CDR3 is CASSQDPNVLTF. In DNA form, the CDR3 reads TGCGCCAGCAGCCAAGATCCCAACGTCCTGACTTTC.